This TCR beta chain was identified in a study of T cells after yellow fever vaccination. With 5 bases clipped from V and 0 bases from J, the junction kept 6 bases outside the gene matches. Germline CDR1 reads SEHNR; CDR2 reads FQNEAQ (reference sequence). The CDR3 length is 16 residues. TCRdb redid the calling of the 5' RACE reads with MiXCR, one entry per CDR3 protein. The table lists 230,000 or so distinct CDR3 sequences, roughly 3.5% of them singletons. Ten or more counts support this clonotype. The source was PBMCs, collected 15 days after the yellow fever booster vaccination. The chain links TRBV7-9 to TRBJ2-1; 8 bases are shared with TRBD2. The sequence derives from a man between 18 and 29 years old who received the YFV17D yellow fever vaccine. DNA of the CDR3: TGTGCCAGCAGCCCGCTAGGACTAGCCTCCTACAATGAGCAGTTCTTC. As protein: CASSPLGLASYNEQFF.